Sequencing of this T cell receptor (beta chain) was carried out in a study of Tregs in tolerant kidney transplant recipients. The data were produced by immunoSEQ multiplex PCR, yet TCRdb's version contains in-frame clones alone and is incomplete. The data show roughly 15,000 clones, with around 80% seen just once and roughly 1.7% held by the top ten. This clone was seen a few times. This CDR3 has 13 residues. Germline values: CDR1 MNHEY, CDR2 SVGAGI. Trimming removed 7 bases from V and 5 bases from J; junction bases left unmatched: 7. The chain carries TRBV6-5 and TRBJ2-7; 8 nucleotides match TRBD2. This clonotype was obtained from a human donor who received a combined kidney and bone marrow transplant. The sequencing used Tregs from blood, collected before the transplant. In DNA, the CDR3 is TGTGCCAGCAAGGGGCGCGGGGGGAACGAGCAGTACTTC. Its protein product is CASKGRGGNEQYF.